This T cell receptor beta chain derives from a study of vaccination effects on CD4 cells after COVID-19 (dated 2022 in TCRdb). Regarding the research as a whole: Across the study, the median time from the second dose to post-vaccine sampling was 72 days (range 14 to 241). Altogether, 10 COVID-19 convalescent patients and a few SARS-CoV-2-naive healthy vaccine recipients made up the full study. SARS-CoV-2 spike-specific CD4+ TCR repertoires from before and after mRNA vaccination were compared in COVID-19 convalescent patients and in infection-naive vaccine recipients. Cultures from other donors in the study were sequenced using the Oncomine TCR Beta short-read assay on an Illumina iSeq 100.

As for this clone: Its antigen specificity is not known. No qualities accompany the bases; no much larger clone lies one base away.

What the study reported, not specific to this receptor: The study was limited by a small number of convalescent patients and lacked early post-infection timepoints. In healthy vaccine recipients, vaccine-induced clones were almost all SARS-CoV-2 mono-reactive, with only 1 of 255 being cross-reactive with common cold coronaviruses. Both infection-induced and vaccine-induced clones contracted markedly at late post-vaccination timepoints, which is consistent with waning T cell responses.

Library generation was performed with the immunoSEQ multiplex PCR assay. DNA from the cultured and isolated CD4+ T cells underwent TCR beta CDR3 sequencing. In the source study's methods: Non-productive TCR sequences were removed and reads were trimmed to the CDR3 region, keeping CDR3s of at least 7 amino acids. Antigen-specific clonotypes were identified using the MANAFEST web app by comparison of expansion in peptide wells against reference cultures. To be called positive, a clone needed expansion at FDR<0.05 compared with the reference and with all other wells, an odds ratio greater than 5, and a frequency greater than 0.1% in two replicate wells. Clonotypes significantly expanded in SARS-CoV-2 spike wells and in at least one common cold coronavirus spike condition were defined as cross-reactive. Using the stringdist R package, CDR3 similarity was measured by Levenshtein distance, and unrooted trees were constructed with ape in R 3.6.1. TCRdb took over this immuneACCESS table, retaining in-frame rearrangements with V and J assigned. Such tables are incomplete; in checked studies, under half of the missing clones stem from an unresolved V gene, and the remainder is unexplained. From that table come the V and J calls and clone size; the DNA was used to work out D and trimming. The sample includes 27,000 or so clones, with under 90% observed a single time. Of the sample, roughly 1.4% is held by the ten largest clones.

In the ViraFEST assay, PBMC were stimulated with viral peptide pools, and antigen-specific CD4+ T cell clonotypes were then identified by expansion using TCR sequencing. After around 10 days of culture, CD4+ T cells were isolated with the EasySep CD4+ T cell isolation kit. Participants received two doses of either the BNT162b2 or the mRNA-1273 mRNA SARS-CoV-2 vaccine. Healthy vaccine recipients had no prior SARS-CoV-2 infection, confirmed by negative nucleocapsid antibodies before and after vaccination. Each well held roughly 2 million PBMC cultured in IMDM containing approximately 5.3% human AB serum, roughly 9.6 IU/ml IL-2 and gentamicin, along with roughly 10 ug/ml peptides. Half of the culture medium was replaced with fresh IL-2-containing medium on days 3 and 7. Unless noted otherwise, every peptide stimulation condition was cultured in triplicate wells. PBMC were separated from whole blood using Ficoll-Paque Plus gradient centrifugation and were then either cryopreserved at -140C or used fresh. The spike proteins of SARS-CoV-2 and of the common cold coronaviruses HCoV-NL63, HCoV-OC43 and HCoV-229E were spanned by overlapping peptide pools. Genomic DNA was extracted from cultured CD4+ T cells with the QIAamp micro DNA kit.

CDR1 and CDR2 were assigned from the germline V gene as KGHDR and SFDVKD. From cysteine to phenylalanine, the CDR3 is 14 amino acids long. The entry retains the CDR3 DNA only, 42 bases that are in frame from base 1. The junction shows trimming of 12 bases on V and 4 bases on J, plus 19 bases between the germline ends. Sequenced material: CD4+ T cells from PBMCs cultured with HCoV-NL63 spike peptides, taken after COVID-19 vaccination. The sample's cell subset or site label, in plain terms: HCoV-NL63 spike overlapping peptide pool stimulation. This chain joins TRBV24-1 to TRBJ2-3; tentative D gene TRBD1, with 6 bases matching. The source of this sequence is a human donor who received a COVID-19 vaccine. Some clones in this sample may be carry-over from other donors' samples. In nucleotide form, the sequence is TGTGCCGCTAGTCGGGACACATCCCCAGATACGCAGTATTTT. It encodes CAASRDTSPDTQYF.